These T cell receptor beta chains were read from a single sample in a study of T cell repertoires in aging, cancer and after chemotherapy. TCRdb reprocessed the multiplex PCR reads with MiXCR, giving one entry per CDR3 protein. The sample has several thousand distinct CDR3 sequences, approximately 49% seen once. Sequenced input: blood. Receptor source: a human donor with a solid tumor. CDR3s include the opening cysteine and the closing phenylalanine or tryptophan. A D gene is named only where the DNA matches it firmly. The listing skips clone size in some rows; elsewhere it reads once, few, many or a size class.

>.|TRBJ1-1|TRBV20-1|.
TGCAGTGCTAGAGATTGGAGACAGAGTATGAACACTGAAGCTTTCTTT
CSARDWRQSMNTEAFF
>.|TRBJ1-4|TRBV5-6|.
TGTGCCAGCAGCCCCGGGGTGTTTAATGAAAAACTGTTTTTT
CASSPGVFNEKLFF
>few|TRBJ2-3|TRBV20-1|.
TGCAGTGCCCTCCCCGACGGAGCTAGCACAGATACGCAGTATTTT
CSALPDGASTDTQYF
>.|TRBJ1-1|TRBV5-1|.
TGCGCCAGCAGCAAGGACAGCCTGAACACTGAAGCTTTCTTT
CASSKDSLNTEAFF
>once|TRBJ1-1|TRBV6-5|.
TGTGCCAGCAGCCTCCTGAACACTGAAGCTTTCTTT
CASSLLNTEAFF
>.|TRBJ2-7|TRBV20-1|TRBD1
TGCAGTGCTAGAGACCAAGACAGGGGGCAAGAGCAGTACTTC
CSARDQDRGQEQYF
>.|TRBJ2-3|TRBV27|TRBD2
TGTGCCAGCAGTACCCTGGGGGCTAGCGGGACGACCGCAGATACGCAGTATTTT
CASSTLGASGTTADTQYF
>once|TRBJ1-1|TRBV18|.
TGTGCCAGCTCACCTTACAGGGACACTGAAGCTTTCTTT
CASSPYRDTEAFF
>.|TRBJ2-7|TRBV27|.
TGTGCCAGCAGTTTGACAGGTGATTACTCCTACGAGCAGTACTTC
CASSLTGDYSYEQYF
>.|TRBJ1-6|TRBV6-1|.
TGTGCCAGCAGTTACACGGACAGCTATAATTCACCCCTCCACTTT
CASSYTDSYNSPLHF
>.|TRBJ2-7|TRBV7-2|TRBD1
TGTGCCAGCAGCTTAGATACAGGGGGCTCCTACGAGCAGTACTTC
CASSLDTGGSYEQYF
>.|TRBJ1-2|TRBV7-2|TRBD1
TGTGCCAGCAGTCTCTCTGGAGGGGGCTTCGGTGGCTACACCTTC
CASSLSGGGFGGYTF
>few|TRBJ1-1|TRBV27|.
TGTGCCAGCGCCCGAGGAGGGGCGGCTGAAGCTTTCTTT
CASARGGAAEAFF
>.|TRBJ2-3|TRBV4-2|.
TGTGCCAGCAGCCACGGGGTCGGGGATACGCAGTATTTT
CASSHGVGDTQYF
>.|TRBJ2-7|TRBV5-5|TRBD2
TGTGCCAGCAGCTTGGCACTAGCGGGAGTGTACGAGCAGTACTTC
CASSLALAGVYEQYF
>.|TRBJ2-7|TRBV6-1|TRBD1
TGTGCCAGCAGTGAGCTTCCCCGGGACAGGGTCAACGAGCAGTACTTC
CASSELPRDRVNEQYF
>.|TRBJ2-3|TRBV7-9|.
TGTGCCAGCGGGCAGGACAGCACAGATACGCAGTATTTT
CASGQDSTDTQYF
>.|TRBJ2-7|TRBV11-1|.
TGTGCCAGCAGCTTAGGGGCGGCCTACGAGCAGTACTTC
CASSLGAAYEQYF
>.|TRBJ1-2|TRBV6-5|TRBD1
TGTGCCAGCGGGCCGGGACAGGGACCCTATGGCTACACCTTC
CASGPGQGPYGYTF
>.|TRBJ2-7|TRBV7-2|.
TGTGCCAGCAGCTTCGAGCGGACCTACGAGCAGTACTTC
CASSFERTYEQYF
>.|TRBJ1-4|TRBV12-3/TRBV12-4|.
TGTGCCAGCAGACCTCTTGGCTGGGGGTTAAATGAAAAACTGTTTTTT
CASRPLGWGLNEKLFF
>few|TRBJ1-4|TRBV29-1|.
TGCAGCGCTAGAATGGGGGGCGAAAAACTGTTTTTT
CSARMGGEKLFF
>few|TRBJ1-1|TRBV7-2|.
TGTGCCAGCAGCACAGGGCCGAACACTGAAGCTTTCTTT
CASSTGPNTEAFF
>.|TRBJ1-2|TRBV6-6|.
TGTGCCAGCAGTTACTCCGAGGGGGGATTGAACTATGGCTACACCTTC
CASSYSEGGLNYGYTF
>.|TRBJ2-7|TRBV12-3/TRBV12-4|TRBD2
TGTGCCAGCAGTTTAGGGGGAGGGAAAACCTACGAGCAGTACTTC
CASSLGGGKTYEQYF
>.|TRBJ1-1|TRBV6-5|TRBD1
TGTGCCAGCAGGGGGACAGGGCAGAACACTGAAGCTTTCTTT
CASRGTGQNTEAFF
>.|TRBJ1-2|TRBV6-1|TRBD1
TGTGCCATAGCCCCGATTCCGGGACAGGGGACGAGCCAAAGAGGCTACACCTTC
CAIAPIPGQGTSQRGYTF
>.|TRBJ2-2|TRBV13|TRBD2
TGTGCCGGCGGGAGTTCGAACACCGGGGAGCTGTTTTTT
CAGGSSNTGELFF
>.|TRBJ2-7|TRBV6-2/TRBV6-3|TRBD1
TGTGCCAGCAGTTACGCGCGGACAGGGGATGCCTACGAGCAGTACTTC
CASSYARTGDAYEQYF
>.|TRBJ1-1|TRBV6-2/TRBV6-3|TRBD1
TGTGCCAGCAGGTACAGGGGCTCCACTGAAGCTTTCTTT
CASRYRGSTEAFF
>.|TRBJ1-4|TRBV28|.
TGTGCCAGCAGTTTGGTGGCCCCGGGACTACTAGAAAAACTGTTTTTT
CASSLVAPGLLEKLFF
>.|TRBJ2-1|TRBV11-2|.
TGTGCCAGCAGCTTAGGAACCAACGTCCACAATGAGCAGTTCTTC
CASSLGTNVHNEQFF
>.|TRBJ1-2|TRBV25-1|.
TGTGCCAGCAGTGAACATCGGGGGGGCTACACCTTC
CASSEHRGGYTF
>.|TRBJ2-2|TRBV7-3|TRBD2
TGTGCCAGCAGCTTAACGAGACTAGCGGGTGGCACCGGGGAGCTGTTTTTT
CASSLTRLAGGTGELFF
>.|TRBJ2-7|TRBV20-1|.
TGCAGTCTATTCCGGGACGGTAGCTCCTACGAGCAGTACTTC
CSLFRDGSSYEQYF
>.|TRBJ2-1|TRBV7-3|.
TGTGCCAGCAGCTTAGGGCTGAACAATGAGCAGTTCTTC
CASSLGLNNEQFF
>.|TRBJ2-5|TRBV20-1|.
TGCAGTGCTTTAGGACGTCACCAAGAGACCCAGTACTTC
CSALGRHQETQYF
>.|TRBJ2-7|TRBV11-2|.
TGTGCCAGCAGCGCCCCCGTGGCTAATTACGAGCAGTACTTC
CASSAPVANYEQYF
>.|TRBJ2-1|TRBV29-1|TRBD1
TGCAGCGCGGACAGGGGAGGAAATGAGCAGTTCTTC
CSADRGGNEQFF
>.|TRBJ1-2|TRBV7-9|.
TGTGCCGCCAGGGGAATTGGCTATGGTGGCTACACCTTC
CAARGIGYGGYTF
>.|TRBJ2-6|TRBV5-7|.
TGTGCCAGCAGCTTGGAGAAGGCCAACGTCCTGACTTTC
CASSLEKANVLTF
>.|TRBJ1-2|TRBV7-2|TRBD1
TGTGCCAGCAGCTTAGTGGTGACAGGGGAGTCTTTTGGAGGCTACACCTTC
CASSLVVTGESFGGYTF
>.|TRBJ2-5|TRBV7-2|.
TGTGCCAGCAGCTTAGGTGCACAAGAGACCCAGTACTTC
CASSLGAQETQYF
>few|TRBJ2-1|TRBV19|.
TGTGCCACTGGGATAGCGGTCGATGAGCAGTTCTTC
CATGIAVDEQFF
>.|TRBJ1-1|TRBV19|TRBD1
TGTGCCACAGGACAGGGAGTGGCTGAAGCTTTCTTT
CATGQGVAEAFF
>.|TRBJ2-1|TRBV20-1|TRBD2
TGCAGTGCTACCCTAGCGGGAGAAGGGGATGAGCAGTTCTTC
CSATLAGEGDEQFF
>.|TRBJ1-4|TRBV30|.
TGTGCCTGGAGTGTTGGGGGGAGTAATGAAAAACTGTTTTTT
CAWSVGGSNEKLFF
>.|TRBJ2-2|TRBV7-3|TRBD2
TGTGCCAGCAGCTTAAGTGGGACTAGCGGGGAAGCGAACACCGGGGAGCTGTTTTTT
CASSLSGTSGEANTGELFF
>.|TRBJ1-1|TRBV7-9|.
TGTGCCAGCAGCTGGAATTGGGGGCGGGTCACTGAAGCTTTCTTT
CASSWNWGRVTEAFF
>.|TRBJ1-4|TRBV6-5|.
TGTGCCAGCAGTCCCAGCCGGGGCCAAGAAAAACTGTTTTTT
CASSPSRGQEKLFF
>few|TRBJ1-4|TRBV19|TRBD1
TGTGCCAGTAGCCCCAATCTGGGACAGGTAACCGGAGGTGAAAAACTGTTTTTT
CASSPNLGQVTGGEKLFF